This is a list of T cell receptor beta chains from one sample in a study of T cell repertoires in cytomegalovirus infection. MiXCR, applied by TCRdb to the reads, yields one record per CDR3 protein. The sample lists hundreds of thousands of distinct CDR3 sequences, approximately 31% occurring once. Sequencing input: PBMCs. Every receptor here comes from a human donor in good health (CMV status not recorded). Some clones in this sample may be carry-over from other donors' samples. CDR3s include the opening cysteine and the closing phenylalanine or tryptophan. Fields, in order: CDR3 length, clone size, D gene, V gene, J gene, CDR3 DNA, CDR3 protein. The D gene is left open where the match is weak. Not every row has a clone size; where given, it reads once, few, many or a size class.

len: 15
abundance: few
d_gene: TRBD1
v_gene: TRBV6-1
j_gene: TRBJ2-3
CDR3nt: TGTGCCAGCAGTGAAGCGACAGGGGGCGCAGATACGCAGTATTTT
CDR3aa: CASSEATGGADTQYF

len: 14
abundance: many
d_gene: .
v_gene: TRBV7-6
j_gene: TRBJ2-5
CDR3nt: TGTGCCAGCAGCCCCGGGGGCGTGGGAGAGACCCAGTACTTC
CDR3aa: CASSPGGVGETQYF

len: 17
abundance: .
d_gene: TRBD1
v_gene: TRBV12-3/TRBV12-4
j_gene: TRBJ2-2
CDR3nt: TGTGCCAGCAGTTCCTCGGGACAGGGGGCGCTGATCGGGGAGCTGTTTTTT
CDR3aa: CASSSSGQGALIGELFF

len: 13
abundance: .
d_gene: .
v_gene: TRBV10-2
j_gene: TRBJ2-4
CDR3nt: TGCGCCTGGTCCGGTGAGGAGAGGAACATTCAGTACTTC
CDR3aa: CAWSGEERNIQYF

len: 14
abundance: few
d_gene: .
v_gene: TRBV4-1
j_gene: TRBJ2-7
CDR3nt: TGCGCCAGCAGCCCAACAGGGACGCGGTACGAGCAGTACTTC
CDR3aa: CASSPTGTRYEQYF

len: 13
abundance: .
d_gene: TRBD1
v_gene: TRBV12-3/TRBV12-4
j_gene: TRBJ2-4
CDR3nt: TGTGCCAGCAGCACAGACAGGGATAACATTCAGTACTTC
CDR3aa: CASSTDRDNIQYF

len: 14
abundance: few
d_gene: .
v_gene: TRBV20-1
j_gene: TRBJ1-5
CDR3nt: TGCAGTGCTAGAGAGGGGGGCCAGGGTCGGCCCCAGCATTTT
CDR3aa: CSAREGGQGRPQHF

len: 15
abundance: .
d_gene: .
v_gene: TRBV6-8
j_gene: TRBJ1-1
CDR3nt: TGTGCCATCACAATTTCGGGAGGGCAGATTCCTGAAGCTTTCTTT
CDR3aa: CAITISGGQIPEAFF

len: 15
abundance: many
d_gene: .
v_gene: TRBV7-2
j_gene: TRBJ2-7
CDR3nt: TGTGCCAGCAGCTTAGAGGCACTTAGCTCCTACGAGCAGTACTTC
CDR3aa: CASSLEALSSYEQYF

len: 16
abundance: .
d_gene: TRBD2
v_gene: TRBV7-2
j_gene: TRBJ2-7
CDR3nt: TGTGCCAGCAGCCGGCCACTAGCGGGCGCTGACTACGAGCAGTACTTC
CDR3aa: CASSRPLAGADYEQYF

len: 15
abundance: few
d_gene: .
v_gene: TRBV7-2
j_gene: TRBJ1-5
CDR3nt: TGTGCCAGCAGCTTAAGCGGGGGGGCGAATCAGCCCCAGCATTTT
CDR3aa: CASSLSGGANQPQHF

len: 14
abundance: .
d_gene: .
v_gene: TRBV7-9
j_gene: TRBJ2-5
CDR3nt: TGTGCCAGCAGCTTGGGGAGGTCGGGGGAGACCCAGTACTTC
CDR3aa: CASSLGRSGETQYF

len: 16
abundance: many
d_gene: TRBD1
v_gene: TRBV7-8
j_gene: TRBJ2-7
CDR3nt: TGTGCCAGCAGCTTTGAGGGGGACAGGAGGATCCACGAGCAGTACTTC
CDR3aa: CASSFEGDRRIHEQYF

len: 16
abundance: few
d_gene: .
v_gene: TRBV11-2
j_gene: TRBJ2-5
CDR3nt: TGTGCCAGCAGCTTAGGGTCGGGCAGGGGAGGAGAGACCCAGTACTTC
CDR3aa: CASSLGSGRGGETQYF

len: 17
abundance: few
d_gene: TRBD2
v_gene: TRBV2
j_gene: TRBJ2-7
CDR3nt: TGTGCCAGCAGCTACAACGGGGAGCGGGGGGTCCCCTACGAGCAGTACTTC
CDR3aa: CASSYNGERGVPYEQYF

len: 15
abundance: .
d_gene: .
v_gene: TRBV7-6
j_gene: TRBJ1-5
CDR3nt: TGTGCCAGCAGCCCGACCGGACAGATCAATCAGCCCCAGCATTTT
CDR3aa: CASSPTGQINQPQHF

len: 16
abundance: few
d_gene: .
v_gene: TRBV4-1
j_gene: TRBJ2-5
CDR3nt: TGCGCCAGCAGCCAAGCCCCACCCTCCTGGGGGGAGACCCAGTACTTC
CDR3aa: CASSQAPPSWGETQYF

len: 14
abundance: .
d_gene: .
v_gene: TRBV2
j_gene: TRBJ2-1
CDR3nt: TGTGCCAGCAGTCGAGGGACAAGGACGGATGAGCAGTTCTTC
CDR3aa: CASSRGTRTDEQFF

len: 16
abundance: .
d_gene: .
v_gene: TRBV6-6
j_gene: TRBJ2-1
CDR3nt: TGTGCCAGCAGTTACGTACTAGGGGGGGACTACAATGAGCAGTTCTTC
CDR3aa: CASSYVLGGDYNEQFF

len: 14
abundance: .
d_gene: TRBD2
v_gene: TRBV11-2
j_gene: TRBJ2-7
CDR3nt: TGTGCCAGCAGCTCGGGACTAGCGGGGGGCGAGCAGTACTTC
CDR3aa: CASSSGLAGGEQYF

len: 13
abundance: .
d_gene: .
v_gene: TRBV2
j_gene: TRBJ1-2
CDR3nt: TGTGCCAGCAGTGAAATAGGACACTATGGCTACACCTTC
CDR3aa: CASSEIGHYGYTF

len: 19
abundance: many
d_gene: TRBD1
v_gene: TRBV7-2
j_gene: TRBJ2-1
CDR3nt: TGTGCCAGCAGCTTAGGTCGTCAGGGGACAGGGGGCGCCAGGAATGAGCAGTTCTTC
CDR3aa: CASSLGRQGTGGARNEQFF

len: 17
abundance: few
d_gene: .
v_gene: TRBV4-1
j_gene: TRBJ1-6
CDR3nt: TGCGCCAGCAGCCAAGTCTCCCCCGTGGCAAGCAATTCACCCCTCCACTTT
CDR3aa: CASSQVSPVASNSPLHF

len: 14
abundance: .
d_gene: .
v_gene: TRBV20-1
j_gene: TRBJ2-1
CDR3nt: TGCAGTGCTAGAGGCCCTGCTACGTACAATGAGCAGTTCTTC
CDR3aa: CSARGPATYNEQFF

len: 15
abundance: many
d_gene: TRBD1
v_gene: TRBV5-1
j_gene: TRBJ2-5
CDR3nt: TGCGCCAGCAGCTTGGCTAGGACAGGGCAAGAGACCCAGTACTTC
CDR3aa: CASSLARTGQETQYF

len: 14
abundance: .
d_gene: .
v_gene: TRBV12-3/TRBV12-4
j_gene: TRBJ1-4
CDR3nt: TGTGCCAGCAGTTTAATCCCAGGGGTAGAAAAACTGTTTTTT
CDR3aa: CASSLIPGVEKLFF

len: 15
abundance: .
d_gene: .
v_gene: TRBV4-3
j_gene: TRBJ1-4
CDR3nt: TGCGCCAGCAGCCAAGAGAAAGCTGAGAATGAAAAACTTGTTTTT
CDR3aa: CASSQEKAENEKLVF

len: 17
abundance: .
d_gene: .
v_gene: TRBV7-8
j_gene: TRBJ1-1
CDR3nt: TGTGCCAGCAGCCCCCGTCACGCGGGGTTGGAGAACACTGAAGCTTTCTTT
CDR3aa: CASSPRHAGLENTEAFF

len: 13
abundance: .
d_gene: .
v_gene: TRBV5-1
j_gene: TRBJ1-6
CDR3nt: TGCGCCAGCAGCACGGACGCCAGTTCACCCCTCCACTTT
CDR3aa: CASSTDASSPLHF

len: 15
abundance: .
d_gene: TRBD2
v_gene: TRBV19
j_gene: TRBJ2-7
CDR3nt: TGTGCCAGTAGCCAGAGGACTAGCGGGAACTACGAGCAGTACTTC
CDR3aa: CASSQRTSGNYEQYF

len: 16
abundance: .
d_gene: .
v_gene: TRBV20-1
j_gene: TRBJ2-1
CDR3nt: TGCAGTGCCGAGGACCTTTCAAGCAACCCCTACAATGAGCAGTTCTTC
CDR3aa: CSAEDLSSNPYNEQFF

len: 15
abundance: many
d_gene: TRBD1
v_gene: TRBV7-9
j_gene: TRBJ2-1
CDR3nt: TGTGCCAGCAGTCGAACAGGGGTAGCAGACAATGAGCAGTTCTTC
CDR3aa: CASSRTGVADNEQFF

len: 14
abundance: few
d_gene: .
v_gene: TRBV5-1
j_gene: TRBJ1-4
CDR3nt: TGCGCCAGCAGCTTTGGGGACATTAACGAAAAACTGTTTTTT
CDR3aa: CASSFGDINEKLFF

len: 14
abundance: few
d_gene: .
v_gene: TRBV6-1
j_gene: TRBJ2-5
CDR3nt: TGTGCCAGCAGGGGGAGGCGTAGCCAAGAGACCCAGTACTTC
CDR3aa: CASRGRRSQETQYF

len: 15
abundance: few
d_gene: .
v_gene: TRBV6-4
j_gene: TRBJ2-1
CDR3nt: TGTGCCAGCAGTGACTCCCAGATCGAAAGTAATGAGCAGTTCTTC
CDR3aa: CASSDSQIESNEQFF

len: 15
abundance: .
d_gene: TRBD1
v_gene: TRBV4-1
j_gene: TRBJ2-3
CDR3nt: TGCGCCAGCAGCCTCTCCGAGGGGGCGAGGGATACGCAGTATTTT
CDR3aa: CASSLSEGARDTQYF

len: 14
abundance: few
d_gene: TRBD1
v_gene: TRBV12-3/TRBV12-4
j_gene: TRBJ2-3
CDR3nt: TGTGCCAGCAGACCAGGACAGGGTGCAGATACGCAGTATTTT
CDR3aa: CASRPGQGADTQYF